The present entry profiles one TCR beta chain with its context. The CDR3 is 11 amino acids. V dropped 7 bases and J dropped 6 bases, with 9 bases sitting between them. Germline loops: CDR1 KGHDR, CDR2 SFDVKD. The record originates from a study of CD8+CD57+ T cells in acquired aplastic anemia. Sequenced patients had shown CD8+CD57+ cell expansion by flow cytometry. Genomic DNA provided the template from which TCR beta VDJ and CDR3 profiles were obtained. TCRdb re-called the reads with MiXCR, one entry per CDR3 protein. This table has 80,000 or so distinct CDR3 sequences, approximately 70% appearing once.

V and J are TRBV24-1 and TRBJ2-7, with D possibly TRBD1 on 5 matching bases. Sequencing was done on a sample of sorted CD4+, CD8+, or CD8+CD57+ T cells (not recorded which) from PBMCs. This receptor was obtained from a human donor with aplastic anemia. The CDR3 loop reads CATRQGVEQYF. CDR3 DNA sequence: TGTGCCACCAGGCAGGGCGTCGAGCAGTACTTC.